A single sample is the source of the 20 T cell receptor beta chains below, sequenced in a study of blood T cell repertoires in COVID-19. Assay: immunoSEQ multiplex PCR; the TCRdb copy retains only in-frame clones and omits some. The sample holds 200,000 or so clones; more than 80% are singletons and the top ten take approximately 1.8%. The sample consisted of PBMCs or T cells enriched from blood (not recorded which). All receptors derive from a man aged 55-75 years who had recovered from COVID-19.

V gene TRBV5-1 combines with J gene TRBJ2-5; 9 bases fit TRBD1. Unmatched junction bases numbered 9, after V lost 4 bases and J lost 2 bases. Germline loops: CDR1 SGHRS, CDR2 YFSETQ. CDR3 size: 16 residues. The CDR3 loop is CASSLRGQGTQETQYF. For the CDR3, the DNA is TGCGCCAGCAGCCTCCGGGGACAGGGCACACAAGAGACCCAGTACTTC.

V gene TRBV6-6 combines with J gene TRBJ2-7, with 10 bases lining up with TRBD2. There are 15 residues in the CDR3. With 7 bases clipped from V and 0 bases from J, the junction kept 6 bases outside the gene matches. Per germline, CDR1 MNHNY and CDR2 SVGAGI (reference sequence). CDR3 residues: CASTIRTSGSYEQYF. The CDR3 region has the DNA TGTGCCAGCACTATTAGGACTAGCGGCTCCTACGAGCAGTACTTC.

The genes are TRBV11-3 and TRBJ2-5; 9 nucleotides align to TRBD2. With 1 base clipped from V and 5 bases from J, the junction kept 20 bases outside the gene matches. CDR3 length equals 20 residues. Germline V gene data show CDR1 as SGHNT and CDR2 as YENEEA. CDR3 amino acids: CASSLANLLTSGYGSETQYF. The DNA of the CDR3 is TGTGCCAGCAGCTTAGCCAACCTACTGACTAGCGGATATGGGAGTGAGACCCAGTACTTC.

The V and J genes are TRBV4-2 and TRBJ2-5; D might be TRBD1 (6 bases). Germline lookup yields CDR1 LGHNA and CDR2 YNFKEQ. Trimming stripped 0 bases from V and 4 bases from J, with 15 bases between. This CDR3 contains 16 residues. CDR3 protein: CASSQDPAQGGETQYF. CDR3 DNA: TGTGCCAGCAGCCAAGATCCGGCCCAAGGGGGAGAGACCCAGTACTTC.

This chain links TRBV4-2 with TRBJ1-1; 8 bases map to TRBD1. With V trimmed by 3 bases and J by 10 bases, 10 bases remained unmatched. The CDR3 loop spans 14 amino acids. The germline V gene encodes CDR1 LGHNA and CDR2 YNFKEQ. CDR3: CASSQLYQGAGAFF. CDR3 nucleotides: TGTGCCAGCAGCCAGCTCTATCAGGGGGCGGGAGCTTTCTTT.

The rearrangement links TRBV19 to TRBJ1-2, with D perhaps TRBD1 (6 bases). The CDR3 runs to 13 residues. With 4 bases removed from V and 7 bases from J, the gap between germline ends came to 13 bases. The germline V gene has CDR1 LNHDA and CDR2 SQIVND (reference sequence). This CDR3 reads CASSTVTGFGYTF. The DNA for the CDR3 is TGTGCCAGTAGTACAGTAACAGGGTTTGGCTACACCTTC.

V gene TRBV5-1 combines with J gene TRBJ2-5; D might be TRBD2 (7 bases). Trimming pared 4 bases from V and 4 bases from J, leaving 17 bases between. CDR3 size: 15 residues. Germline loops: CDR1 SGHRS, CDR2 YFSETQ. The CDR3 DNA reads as TGCGCCAGCAGCCCGAGGGGGGGGCCGGGAGAGACCCAGTACTTC. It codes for CASSPRGGPGETQYF.

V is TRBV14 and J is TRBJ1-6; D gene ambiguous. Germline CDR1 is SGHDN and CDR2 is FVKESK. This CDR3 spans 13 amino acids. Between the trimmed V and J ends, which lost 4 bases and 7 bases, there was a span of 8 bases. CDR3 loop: CASSPRLNSPLHF. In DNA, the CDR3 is TGTGCCAGCAGCCCCCGACTAAATTCACCCCTCCACTTT.

The CDR3 DNA reads TGTGCCAGCAGCTTTCCAGACAGGCCCTCCTACAATGAGCAGTTCTTC. Its translation is CASSFPDRPSYNEQFF. The chain couples TRBV7-9 to TRBJ2-1; weak D call: TRBD1 (6 bases). The CDR3 runs to 16 residues. CDR1 and CDR2 (germline): SEHNR, FQNEAQ (reference sequence). Trimming stripped 3 bases from V and 0 bases from J, with 12 bases between.

The DNA for the CDR3 is TGTGCCAGCTCACTCGAACCCCCGGGAGAGGGTGCAACTAATGAAAAACTGTTTTTT. Amino acids: CASSLEPPGEGATNEKLFF. This sequence joins TRBV18 and TRBJ1-4; D gene uncertain. The CDR3 has 19 residues. CDR1 and CDR2 (germline): KGHSH, LQKENI. Trimming took off 4 bases at V and 0 bases at J, with 21 bases between the two ends.

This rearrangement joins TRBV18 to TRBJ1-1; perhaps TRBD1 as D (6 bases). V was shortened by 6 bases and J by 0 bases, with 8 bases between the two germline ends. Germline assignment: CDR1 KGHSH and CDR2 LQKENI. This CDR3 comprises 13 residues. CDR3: CASSGQMNTEAFF. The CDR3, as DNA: TGTGCCAGCTCTGGACAGATGAACACTGAAGCTTTCTTT.

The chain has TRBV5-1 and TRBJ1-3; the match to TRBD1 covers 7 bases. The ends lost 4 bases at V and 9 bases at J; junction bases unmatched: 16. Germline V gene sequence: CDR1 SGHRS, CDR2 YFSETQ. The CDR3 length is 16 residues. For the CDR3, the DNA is TGCGCCAGCAGCCCACAGGGGACGGACGGGCTTGGCACCATATATTTT. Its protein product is CASSPQGTDGLGTIYF.

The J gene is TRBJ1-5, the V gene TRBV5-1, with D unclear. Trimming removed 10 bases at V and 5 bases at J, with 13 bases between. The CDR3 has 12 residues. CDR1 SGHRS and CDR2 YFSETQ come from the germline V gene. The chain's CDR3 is CAGDSEDQPQHF. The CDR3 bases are TGCGCCGGCGATTCGGAGGATCAGCCCCAGCATTTT.

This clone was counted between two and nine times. CDR3 DNA: TGTGCCAGTAGTACCTTAGAAACCCTGGGCAATCAGCCCCAGCATTTT. As protein: CASSTLETLGNQPQHF. The chain couples TRBV19 to TRBJ1-5; D not certain. Germline CDR1 reads LNHDA; CDR2 reads SQIVND (reference sequence). V dropped 4 bases and J dropped 2 bases, with 15 bases sitting between them. This CDR3 spans 16 amino acids. Looking up the rest from reference TRBV19 and TRBJ1-5 gives the full variable domain: DGGITQSPKYLFRKEGQNVTLSCEQNLNHDAMYWYRQDPGQGLRLIYYSQIVNDFQKGDIAEGYSVSREKKESFPLTVTSAQKNPTAFYLCASSTLETLGNQPQHFGDGTRLSIL.

The CDR3 DNA is TGTGCCAGCAGCTTAGTCGTCCAGGGCAGTGGCGAGCAGTACTTC. Protein product: CASSLVVQGSGEQYF. The chain carries TRBV11-2 and TRBJ2-7; a possible D gene is TRBD1 (5 bases). V gave up 1 base and J gave up 6 bases, with 16 bases separating them. This CDR3 region has 15 residues. CDR1 SGHAT and CDR2 FQNNGV come from the germline V gene. The whole variable domain, filled in from reference TRBV11-2 and TRBJ2-7, reads EAGVAQSPRYKIIEKRQSVAFWCNPISGHATLYWYQQILGQGPKLLIQFQNNGVVDDSQLPKDRFSAERLKGVDSTLKIQPAKLEDSAVYLCASSLVVQGSGEQYFGPGTRLTVT.

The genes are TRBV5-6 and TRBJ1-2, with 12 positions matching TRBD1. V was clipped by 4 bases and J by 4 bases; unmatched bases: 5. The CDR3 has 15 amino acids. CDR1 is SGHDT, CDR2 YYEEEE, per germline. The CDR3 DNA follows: TGTGCCAGCAGCCCTGGGACAGGGGGCGTCTATGGCTACACCTTC. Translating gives CASSPGTGGVYGYTF.

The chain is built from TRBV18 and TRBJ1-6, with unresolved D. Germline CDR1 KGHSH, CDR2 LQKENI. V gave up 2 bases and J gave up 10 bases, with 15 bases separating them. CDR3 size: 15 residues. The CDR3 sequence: CASSPLPRPGSPLHF. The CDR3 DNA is TGTGCCAGCTCACCATTGCCCCGCCCGGGGTCACCCCTCCACTTT.

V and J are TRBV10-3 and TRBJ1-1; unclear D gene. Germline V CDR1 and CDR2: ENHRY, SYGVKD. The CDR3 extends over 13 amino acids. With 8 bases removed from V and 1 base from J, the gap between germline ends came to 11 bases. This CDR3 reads CAIHDIKNTEAFF. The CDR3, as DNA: TGTGCCATCCACGACATAAAGAACACTGAAGCTTTCTTT.

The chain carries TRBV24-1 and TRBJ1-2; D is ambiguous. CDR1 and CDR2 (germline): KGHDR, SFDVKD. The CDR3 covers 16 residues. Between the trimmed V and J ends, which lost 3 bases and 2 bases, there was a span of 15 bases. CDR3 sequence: CATSDGAQNVNYGYTF. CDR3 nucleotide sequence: TGTGCCACCAGTGATGGAGCTCAGAACGTGAACTATGGCTACACCTTC.

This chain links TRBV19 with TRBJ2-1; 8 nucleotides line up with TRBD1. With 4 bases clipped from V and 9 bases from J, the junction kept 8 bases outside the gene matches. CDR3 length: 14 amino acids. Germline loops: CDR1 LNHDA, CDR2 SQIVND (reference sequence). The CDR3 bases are TGTGCCAGTAGTAACAGGGGGTCACTCGGTGAGCAGTTCTTC. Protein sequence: CASSNRGSLGEQFF.